The present T cell receptor beta chain was sequenced within a study of T cell responses to AZD1222 COVID-19 vaccine. Study observations and caveats: White British people made up most donors, females outnumbered males, and clonal diversity was possibly underestimated. An increase in Spike-specific TCR breadth and depth was observed after two AZD1222 doses.

Using immunoSEQ multiplex PCR, the repertoire was profiled, and TCRdb retains in-frame clones only, with some absent. The sample holds some 150,000 clones, around 85% seen once. A word on this clone: Its antigen is unknown.

The TCR comes from an adult in good health. The source was peripheral blood, collected on day 0 of MenACWY control vaccination.

The CDR3 region has the DNA TGTGCCAGCAGTCCCGGTAATCAGCCCCAGCATTTT. As protein: CASSPGNQPQHF. V usage is TRBV2 and J usage is TRBJ1-5; D unresolved. V was trimmed by 5 bases and J by 4 bases, leaving 6 bases between them. The CDR3 spans 12 residues. The germline V gene has CDR1 SNHLY and CDR2 FYNNEI.